This T cell receptor (beta chain) was sequenced during a study of T cell responses to AZD1222 COVID-19 vaccine. Germline assignment: CDR1 SEHNR and CDR2 FQNEAQ (reference sequence). Trimming removed 5 bases from V and 2 bases from J, with 10 bases in between. The CDR3 extends over 13 amino acids. Findings and caveats of the study: Donor demographics were predominantly white British with a female majority; clonal diversity may be underestimated. Spike-specific TCR breadth and depth rose after two AZD1222 doses. Baseline serostatus was positive in only 5 to 7 AZD1222 recipients.

Only in-frame clones appear in the TCRdb table, and some are missing; sequencing was by immunoSEQ multiplex PCR. The top ten hold 1.1% of the sample, which has about 130,000 clones, just over 90% seen once. As to this clone: As yet, its antigen is unknown.

The TCR comes from an adult who received the AZD1222 COVID-19 vaccine. This chain links TRBV7-9 with TRBJ2-7; no definite D call. The sample consisted of peripheral blood, taken 28 days after the second AZD1222 dose. The CDR3 sequence is CASSRAAPYEQYF. The DNA of the CDR3 is TGTGCCAGCAGCCGTGCAGCCCCCTACGAGCAGTACTTC.